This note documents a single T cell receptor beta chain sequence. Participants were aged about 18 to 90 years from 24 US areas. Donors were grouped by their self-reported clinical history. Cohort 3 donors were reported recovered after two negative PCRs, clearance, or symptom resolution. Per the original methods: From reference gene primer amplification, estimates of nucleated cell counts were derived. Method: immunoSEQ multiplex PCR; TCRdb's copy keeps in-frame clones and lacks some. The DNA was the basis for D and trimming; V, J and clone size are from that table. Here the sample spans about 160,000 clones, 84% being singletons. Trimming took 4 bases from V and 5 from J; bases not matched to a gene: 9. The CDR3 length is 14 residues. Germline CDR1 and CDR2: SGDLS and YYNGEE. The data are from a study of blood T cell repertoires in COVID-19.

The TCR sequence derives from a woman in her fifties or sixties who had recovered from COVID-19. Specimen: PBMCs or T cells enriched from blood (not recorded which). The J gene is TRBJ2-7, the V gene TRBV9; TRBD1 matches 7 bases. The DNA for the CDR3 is TGTGCCAGCAGCTCCGGAGACAGGGCCAACGAGCAGTACTTC. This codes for CASSSGDRANEQYF.